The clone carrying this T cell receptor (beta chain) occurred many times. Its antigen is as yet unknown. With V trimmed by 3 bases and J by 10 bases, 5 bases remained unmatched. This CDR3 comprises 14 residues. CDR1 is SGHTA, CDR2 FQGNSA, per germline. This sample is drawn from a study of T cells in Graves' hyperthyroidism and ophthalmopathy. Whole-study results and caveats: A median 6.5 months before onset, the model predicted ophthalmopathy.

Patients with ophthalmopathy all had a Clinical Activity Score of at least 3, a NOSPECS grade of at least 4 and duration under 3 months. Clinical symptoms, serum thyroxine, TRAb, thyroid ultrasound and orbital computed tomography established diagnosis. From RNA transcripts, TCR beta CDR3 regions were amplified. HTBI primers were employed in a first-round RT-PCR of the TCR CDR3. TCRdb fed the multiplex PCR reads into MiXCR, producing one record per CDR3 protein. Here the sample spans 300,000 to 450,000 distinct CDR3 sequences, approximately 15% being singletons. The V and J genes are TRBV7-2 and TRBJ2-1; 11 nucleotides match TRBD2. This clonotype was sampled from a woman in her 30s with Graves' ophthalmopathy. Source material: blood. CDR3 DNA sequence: TGTGCCAGCAGCTTTAGCGGGGGGGCCTCCGAGCAGTTCTTC. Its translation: CASSFSGGASEQFF.